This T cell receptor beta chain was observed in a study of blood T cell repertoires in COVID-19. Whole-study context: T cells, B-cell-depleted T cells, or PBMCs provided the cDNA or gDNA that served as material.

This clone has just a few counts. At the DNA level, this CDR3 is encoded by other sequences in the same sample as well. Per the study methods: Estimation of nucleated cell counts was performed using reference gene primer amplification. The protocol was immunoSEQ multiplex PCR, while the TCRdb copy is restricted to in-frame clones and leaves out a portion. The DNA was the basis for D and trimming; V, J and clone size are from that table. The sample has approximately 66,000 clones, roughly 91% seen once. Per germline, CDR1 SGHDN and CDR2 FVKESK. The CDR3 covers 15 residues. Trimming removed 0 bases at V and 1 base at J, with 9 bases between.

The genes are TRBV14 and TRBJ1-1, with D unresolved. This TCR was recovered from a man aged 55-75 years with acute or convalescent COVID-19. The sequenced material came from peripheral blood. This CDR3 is CASSQDLLPNTEAFF. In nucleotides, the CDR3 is TGTGCCAGCAGCCAAGATCTTCTACCGAACACTGAAGCTTTCTTT.